Ten or more counts support the clone carrying this TCR beta chain. This entry comes from a study of molecular identifiers for immune sequencing clone quantification. This CDR3 is built from 15 residues. Germline loops: CDR1 SEHNR, CDR2 FQNEAQ (reference sequence). V lost 8 bases and J 1 base, leaving 17 bases between the germline ends. TCRdb passed the PCR reads through MiXCR, listing each CDR3 protein once. The data contain 460,000 or so distinct CDR3 sequences, roughly 25% of them singletons. The chain links TRBV7-9 to TRBJ1-1, with D perhaps matching TRBD1 (5 bases). The sample comprised naive CD8+ T cells from blood, with Jurkat cell RNA spiked in. Subset indicated: FACS-sorted CD8+CD4-CCR7+CD45RA+ naive T cells. The TCR was taken from a human donor in good health. Some libraries in this study had Jurkat cell RNA spiked in. The CDR3 is CASVGHRNQNTEAFF. In nucleotides, the CDR3 is TGTGCCAGCGTTGGACACCGAAACCAGAACACTGAAGCTTTCTTT.